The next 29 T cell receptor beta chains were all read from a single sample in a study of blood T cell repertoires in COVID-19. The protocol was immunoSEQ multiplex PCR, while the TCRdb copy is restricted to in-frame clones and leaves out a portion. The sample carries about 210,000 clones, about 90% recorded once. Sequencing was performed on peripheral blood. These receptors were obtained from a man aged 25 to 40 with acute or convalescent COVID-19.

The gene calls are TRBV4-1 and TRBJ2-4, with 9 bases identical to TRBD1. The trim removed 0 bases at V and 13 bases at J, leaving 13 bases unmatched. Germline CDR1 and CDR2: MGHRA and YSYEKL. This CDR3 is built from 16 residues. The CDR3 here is CASSQDPGTGRGAQYF. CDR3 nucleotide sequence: TGCGCCAGCAGCCAAGATCCTGGGACAGGGAGAGGGGCCCAGTACTTC.

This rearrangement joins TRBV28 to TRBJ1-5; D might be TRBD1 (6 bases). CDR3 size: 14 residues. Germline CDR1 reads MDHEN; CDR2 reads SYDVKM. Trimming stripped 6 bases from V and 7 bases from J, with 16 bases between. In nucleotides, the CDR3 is TGTGCCAGCAGAACGTCGGACAGTATCCAGCCCCAGCATTTT. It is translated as CASRTSDSIQPQHF.

CDR3 nucleotides: TGTGCCAGCAGCGTAATGATGGACTCAGATACGCAGTATTTT. This sequence encodes CASSVMMDSDTQYF. The rearrangement joins TRBV9 to TRBJ2-3; tentatively, D is TRBD2 (5 bases). CDR3 length equals 14 residues. Germline V gene sequence: CDR1 SGDLS, CDR2 YYNGEE. Trimming stripped 1 base from V and 4 bases from J, with 10 bases between.

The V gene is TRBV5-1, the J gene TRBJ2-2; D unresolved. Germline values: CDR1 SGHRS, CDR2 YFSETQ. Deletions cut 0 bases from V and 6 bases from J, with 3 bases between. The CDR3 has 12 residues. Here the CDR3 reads CASSLVSGELFF. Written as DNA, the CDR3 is TGCGCCAGCAGCTTGGTCTCCGGGGAGCTGTTTTTT.

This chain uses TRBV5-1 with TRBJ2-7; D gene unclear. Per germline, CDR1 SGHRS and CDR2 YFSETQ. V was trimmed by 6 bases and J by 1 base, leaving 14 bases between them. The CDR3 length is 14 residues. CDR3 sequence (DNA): TGCGCCAGCAAACACGATCTTGGTTCCTACGAGCAGTACTTC. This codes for CASKHDLGSYEQYF.

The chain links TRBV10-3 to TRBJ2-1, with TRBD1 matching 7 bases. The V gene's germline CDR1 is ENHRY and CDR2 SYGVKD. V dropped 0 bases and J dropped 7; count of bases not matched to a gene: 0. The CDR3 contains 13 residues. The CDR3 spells CAISESTGNEQFF. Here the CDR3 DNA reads TGTGCCATCAGTGAGTCGACAGGGAATGAGCAGTTCTTC.

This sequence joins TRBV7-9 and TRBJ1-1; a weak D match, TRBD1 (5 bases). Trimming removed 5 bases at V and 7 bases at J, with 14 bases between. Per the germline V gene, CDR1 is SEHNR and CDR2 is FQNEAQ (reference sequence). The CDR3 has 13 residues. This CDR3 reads CASSTRQTDEAFF. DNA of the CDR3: TGTGCCAGCAGCACACGACAGACGGATGAAGCTTTCTTT.

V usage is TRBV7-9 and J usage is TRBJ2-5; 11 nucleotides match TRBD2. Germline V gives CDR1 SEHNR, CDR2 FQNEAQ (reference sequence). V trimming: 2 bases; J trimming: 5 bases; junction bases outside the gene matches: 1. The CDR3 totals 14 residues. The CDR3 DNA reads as TGTGCCAGCAGCTTATCTAGCGGGGGGGAGACCCAGTACTTC. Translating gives CASSLSSGGETQYF.

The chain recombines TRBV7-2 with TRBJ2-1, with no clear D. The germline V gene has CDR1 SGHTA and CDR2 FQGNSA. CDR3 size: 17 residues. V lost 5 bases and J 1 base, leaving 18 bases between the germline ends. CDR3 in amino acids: CASSPYMVPRSYNEQFF. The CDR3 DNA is TGTGCCAGCAGCCCGTATATGGTCCCCCGGTCCTACAATGAGCAGTTCTTC.

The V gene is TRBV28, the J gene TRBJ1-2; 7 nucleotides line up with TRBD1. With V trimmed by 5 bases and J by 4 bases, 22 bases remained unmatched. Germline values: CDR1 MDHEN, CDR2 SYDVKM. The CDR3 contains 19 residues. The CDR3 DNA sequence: TGTGCCAGCAGTCCTGGACGGTGGAGGGGGCCAAACCGAACCTATGGCTACACCTTC. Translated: CASSPGRWRGPNRTYGYTF.

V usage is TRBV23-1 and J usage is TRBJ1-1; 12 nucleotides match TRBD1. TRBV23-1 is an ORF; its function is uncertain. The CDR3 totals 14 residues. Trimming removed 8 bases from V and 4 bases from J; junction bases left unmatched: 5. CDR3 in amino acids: CASGDRGRVTEAFF. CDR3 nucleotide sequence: TGCGCCAGCGGGGACAGGGGGCGGGTCACTGAAGCTTTCTTT.

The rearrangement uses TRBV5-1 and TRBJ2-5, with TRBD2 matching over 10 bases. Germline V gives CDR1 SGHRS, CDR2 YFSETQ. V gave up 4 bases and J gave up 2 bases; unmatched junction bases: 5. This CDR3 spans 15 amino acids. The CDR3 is CASSLGLATQETQYF. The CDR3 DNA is TGCGCCAGCAGCCTGGGACTAGCGACACAAGAGACCCAGTACTTC.

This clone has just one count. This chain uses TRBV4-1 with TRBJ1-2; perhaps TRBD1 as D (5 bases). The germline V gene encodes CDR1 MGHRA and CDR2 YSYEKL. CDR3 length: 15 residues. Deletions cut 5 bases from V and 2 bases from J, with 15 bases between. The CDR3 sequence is CASSSPITGNYGYTF. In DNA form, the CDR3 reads TGCGCCAGCAGCTCCCCTATAACAGGAAACTATGGCTACACCTTC.

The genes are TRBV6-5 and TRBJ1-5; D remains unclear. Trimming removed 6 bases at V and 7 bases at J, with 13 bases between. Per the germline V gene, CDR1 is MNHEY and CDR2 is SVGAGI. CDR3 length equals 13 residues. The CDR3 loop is CASSAIERQPQHF. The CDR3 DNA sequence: TGTGCCAGCAGCGCCATCGAGCGCCAGCCCCAGCATTTT.

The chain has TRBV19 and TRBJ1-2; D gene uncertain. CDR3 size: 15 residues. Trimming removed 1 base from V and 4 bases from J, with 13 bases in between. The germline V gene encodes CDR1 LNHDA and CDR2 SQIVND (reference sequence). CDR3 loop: CASSIASSGIYGYTF. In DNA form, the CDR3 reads TGTGCCAGTAGTATAGCCTCCTCAGGAATCTATGGCTACACCTTC.

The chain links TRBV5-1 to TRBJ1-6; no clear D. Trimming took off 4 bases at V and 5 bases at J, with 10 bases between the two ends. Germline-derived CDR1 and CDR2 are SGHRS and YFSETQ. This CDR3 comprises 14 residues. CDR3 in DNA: TGCGCCAGCAGCGCCGGGAACAATAATTCACCCCTCCACTTT. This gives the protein CASSAGNNNSPLHF.

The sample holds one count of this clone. The CDR3 sequence is CASSFQGNTEAFF. The CDR3 nucleotides read TGTGCCAGCAGTTTCCAGGGGAACACTGAAGCTTTCTTT. V is TRBV6-6 and J is TRBJ1-1; tentatively, D is TRBD1 (5 bases). The ends were cut back, 4 bases at V and 1 base at J, with 7 bases in the middle. There are 13 residues in the CDR3. Germline-derived CDR1 and CDR2 are MNHNY and SVGAGI (reference sequence).

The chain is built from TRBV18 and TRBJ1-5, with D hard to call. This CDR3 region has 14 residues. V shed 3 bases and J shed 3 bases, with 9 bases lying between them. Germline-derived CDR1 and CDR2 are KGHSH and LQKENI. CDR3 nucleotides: TGTGCCAGCTCACCGGACGGGGACAATCAGCCCCAGCATTTT. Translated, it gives CASSPDGDNQPQHF.

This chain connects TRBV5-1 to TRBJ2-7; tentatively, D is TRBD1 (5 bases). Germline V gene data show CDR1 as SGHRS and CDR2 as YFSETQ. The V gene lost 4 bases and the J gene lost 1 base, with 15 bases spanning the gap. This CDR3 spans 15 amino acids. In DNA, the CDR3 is TGCGCCAGCAGCCTCCAGGCAGGGTCTTCCTACGAGCAGTACTTC. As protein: CASSLQAGSSYEQYF.

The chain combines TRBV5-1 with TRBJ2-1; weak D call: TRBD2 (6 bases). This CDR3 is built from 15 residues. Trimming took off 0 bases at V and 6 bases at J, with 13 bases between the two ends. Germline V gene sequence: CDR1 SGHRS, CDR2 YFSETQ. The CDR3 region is CASSLALGSGNEQFF. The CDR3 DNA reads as TGCGCCAGCAGCTTGGCTCTCGGGAGTGGCAATGAGCAGTTCTTC.

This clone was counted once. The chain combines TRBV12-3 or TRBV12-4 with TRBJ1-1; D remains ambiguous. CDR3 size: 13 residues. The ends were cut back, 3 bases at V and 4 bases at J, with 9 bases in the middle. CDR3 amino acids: CASSLERATEAFF. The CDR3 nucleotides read TGTGCCAGCAGTTTGGAGAGGGCCACTGAAGCTTTCTTT.

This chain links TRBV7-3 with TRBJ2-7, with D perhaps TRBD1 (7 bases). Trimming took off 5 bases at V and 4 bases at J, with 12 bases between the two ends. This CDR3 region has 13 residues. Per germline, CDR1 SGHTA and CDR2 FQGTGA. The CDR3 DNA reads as TGTGCCAGCAGCCCGACAGGGAGGTACGAGCAGTACTTC. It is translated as CASSPTGRYEQYF.

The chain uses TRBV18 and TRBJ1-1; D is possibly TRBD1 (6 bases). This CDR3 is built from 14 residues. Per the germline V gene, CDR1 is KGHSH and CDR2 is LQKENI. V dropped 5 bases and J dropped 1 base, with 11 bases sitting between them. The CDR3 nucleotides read TGTGCCAGCTCAGCAGGGGTTGGGAACACTGAAGCTTTCTTT. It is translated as CASSAGVGNTEAFF.

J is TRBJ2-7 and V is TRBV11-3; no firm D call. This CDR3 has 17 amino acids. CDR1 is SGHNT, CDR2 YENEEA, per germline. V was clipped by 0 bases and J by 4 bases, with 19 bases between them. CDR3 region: CASSLDSPDSTRYEQYF. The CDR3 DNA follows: TGTGCCAGCAGCTTAGATTCCCCAGACTCAACCAGATACGAGCAGTACTTC.

The CDR3 region is CASRSGTEYNEQFF. The CDR3, as DNA: TGTGCCAGCAGGTCCGGGACAGAGTACAATGAGCAGTTCTTC. The chain carries TRBV6-6 and TRBJ2-1, with TRBD1 matching 7 bases. CDR1 and CDR2 from the germline V gene are MNHNY and SVGAGI (reference sequence). Losses at the gene ends were 6 bases for V and 4 bases for J; bases not matched to a gene: 6. The CDR3 sequence is 14 residues long.

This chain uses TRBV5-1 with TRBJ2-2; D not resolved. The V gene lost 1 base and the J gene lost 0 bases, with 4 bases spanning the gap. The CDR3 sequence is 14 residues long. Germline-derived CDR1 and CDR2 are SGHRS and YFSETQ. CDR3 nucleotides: TGCGCCAGCAGCTTGCCTACGAACACCGGGGAGCTGTTTTTT. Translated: CASSLPTNTGELFF.

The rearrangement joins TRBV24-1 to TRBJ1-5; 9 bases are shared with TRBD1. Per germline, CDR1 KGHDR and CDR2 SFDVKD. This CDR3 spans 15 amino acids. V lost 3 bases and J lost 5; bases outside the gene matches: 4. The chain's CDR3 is CATSDRTGGYQPQHF. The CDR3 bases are TGTGCCACCAGTGATCGAACAGGGGGCTATCAGCCCCAGCATTTT.

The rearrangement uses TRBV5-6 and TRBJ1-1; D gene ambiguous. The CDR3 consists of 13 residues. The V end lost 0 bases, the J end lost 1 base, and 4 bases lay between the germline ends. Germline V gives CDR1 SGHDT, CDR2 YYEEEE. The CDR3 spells CASSLAGNTEAFF. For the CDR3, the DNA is TGTGCCAGCAGCTTGGCGGGGAACACTGAAGCTTTCTTT.

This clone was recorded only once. The CDR3 bases are TGTGCCAGCAGAGTCACAGGATATCAGCCCCAGCATTTT. Its translation is CASRVTGYQPQHF. The gene calls are TRBV6-5 and TRBJ1-5, with a possible D match to TRBD1 (5 bases). CDR3 length: 13 residues. The germline V gene has CDR1 MNHEY and CDR2 SVGAGI. The ends were cut back, 6 bases at V and 5 bases at J, with 11 bases in the middle.